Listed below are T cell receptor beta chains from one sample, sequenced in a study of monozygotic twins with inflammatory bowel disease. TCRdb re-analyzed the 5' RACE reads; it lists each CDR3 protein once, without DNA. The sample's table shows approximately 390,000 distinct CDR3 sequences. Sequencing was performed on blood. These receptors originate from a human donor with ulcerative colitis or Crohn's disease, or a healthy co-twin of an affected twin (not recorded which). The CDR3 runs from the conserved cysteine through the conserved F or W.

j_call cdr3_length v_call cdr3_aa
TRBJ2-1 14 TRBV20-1 CSARGGGPYNEQFF
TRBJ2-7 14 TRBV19 CASSTLDGTYEQYF
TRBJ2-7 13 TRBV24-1 CATSDLYAYEQYF
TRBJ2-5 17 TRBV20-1 CSARAGSGGANIETQYF
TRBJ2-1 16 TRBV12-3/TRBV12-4 CASSVHGAPHPREQFF
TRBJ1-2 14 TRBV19 CASREGGGSDGYTF
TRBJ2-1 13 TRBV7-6 CASSLNALYEQFF
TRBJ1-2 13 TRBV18 CASSQGQGDYYTF
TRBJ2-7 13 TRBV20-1 CSAGTGGWGEQYF
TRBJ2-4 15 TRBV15 CATSGQGAVKNIQYF
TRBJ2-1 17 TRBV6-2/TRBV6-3 CASSSMEDSLRDNEQFF
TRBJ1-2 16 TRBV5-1 CASSSPPGQGTDGYTF
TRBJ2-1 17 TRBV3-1 CASSQDYAGVGYNEQFF
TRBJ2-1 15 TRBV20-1 CSAPSGTSRYNEQFF
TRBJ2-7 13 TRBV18 CASSPMAGGEQYF
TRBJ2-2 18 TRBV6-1 CASRSTQGVEWDTGELFF
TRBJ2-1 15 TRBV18 CASSLLAGDDNEQFF
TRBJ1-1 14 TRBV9 CASSVVDRASEAFF
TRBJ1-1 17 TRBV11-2 CASSFTGTGLLNTEAFF
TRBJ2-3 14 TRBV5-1 CASSARSGTDTQYF
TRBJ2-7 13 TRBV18 CASSLDIRDEQYF
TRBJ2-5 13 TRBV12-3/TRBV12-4 CASSGGGRETQYF
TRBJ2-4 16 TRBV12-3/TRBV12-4 CASSPGLSRAKNIQYF
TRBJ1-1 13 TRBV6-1 CASSESQNTEAFF
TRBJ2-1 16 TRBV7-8 CASSRGTGVSYNEQFF
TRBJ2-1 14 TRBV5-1 CASNLAGQNPEQFF
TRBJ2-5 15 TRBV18 CASSPPVGGGETQYF
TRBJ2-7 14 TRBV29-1 CSAGQGPPSYEQYF
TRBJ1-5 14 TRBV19 CASSIWDPDQPQHF
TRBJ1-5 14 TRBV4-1 CASRMDSGQGPQHF